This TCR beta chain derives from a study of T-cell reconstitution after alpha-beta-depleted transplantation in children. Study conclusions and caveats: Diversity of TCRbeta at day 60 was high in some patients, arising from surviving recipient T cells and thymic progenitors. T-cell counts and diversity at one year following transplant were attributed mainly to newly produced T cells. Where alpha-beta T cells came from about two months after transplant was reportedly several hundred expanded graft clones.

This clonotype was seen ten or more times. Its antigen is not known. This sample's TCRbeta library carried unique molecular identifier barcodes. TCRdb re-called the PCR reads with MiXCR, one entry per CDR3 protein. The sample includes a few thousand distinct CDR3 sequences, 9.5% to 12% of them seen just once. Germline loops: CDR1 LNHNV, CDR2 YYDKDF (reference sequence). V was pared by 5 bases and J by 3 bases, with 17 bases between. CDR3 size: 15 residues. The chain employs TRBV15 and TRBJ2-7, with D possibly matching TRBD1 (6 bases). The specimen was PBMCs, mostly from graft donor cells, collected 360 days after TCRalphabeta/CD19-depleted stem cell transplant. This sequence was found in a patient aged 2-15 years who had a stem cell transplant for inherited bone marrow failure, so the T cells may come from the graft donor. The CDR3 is CATSSPVGHHYEQYF. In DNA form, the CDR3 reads TGTGCCACCAGCTCCCCCGTGGGACACCACTACGAGCAGTACTTC.